Listed here is a single T cell receptor (beta chain). The source of the sample is a study of blood T cell repertoires in COVID-19. Across the study: COVID-19 samples collected from the United States, Italy and Spain covered acute and convalescent phases.

CDR3 size: 15 residues. CDR1 and CDR2 (germline): SGHTS, YDEGEE. J was trimmed by 2 bases and V by 4 bases; bases with no gene match: 4. The method was immunoSEQ multiplex PCR; TCRdb's version includes in-frame clones alone and lacks a portion of them. This sample has fewer than 200,000 clones, with 82% found just once. Sequencing was done on a sample of peripheral blood. V is TRBV5-8 and J is TRBJ2-1, with 9 bases aligning to TRBD1. This sequence originates from a woman between 55 and 75 years old with COVID-19, enrolled during active disease. CDR3 coding DNA: TGTGCCAGCAGCCTAGGACAGGGGACCTACAATGAGCAGTTCTTC. It specifies CASSLGQGTYNEQFF.